This TCR beta chain was captured by sequencing in a study of CD8 T cells in Susac syndrome. Study summary: Within the sequenced group of Susac syndrome patients, 5 or 6 showed active disease and roughly eight were in remission. Treatment status at blood draw for the Susac syndrome patients was therapy-naive, corticosteroids, or intravenous immunoglobulin alone.

V shed 4 bases and J shed 5 bases, with 5 bases lying between them. This CDR3 contains 11 residues. Per germline, CDR1 GTSNPN and CDR2 SVGIG (reference sequence). The authors sequenced TCR beta from blood CD8+ and CD4+ T cells. After extraction with the RNeasy kit, about 0.5 to 1 ug of the RNA was reverse transcribed using random hexamers. Amplification of TCR beta CDR3 spanned 54 Vbeta and 13 Jbeta via immunoSEQ multiplex PCR. TCRdb reanalysed the immunoSEQ multiplex PCR reads using MiXCR and keeps one entry per CDR3 protein. The sample contains about 83,000 distinct CDR3 sequences, 95% of which appear only once.

This TCR derives from a human donor with Susac syndrome. The chain has TRBV30 and TRBJ2-2; no clear D gene. The sample comprised CD8+ T cells from PBMCs. This CDR3 is CAWTETGELFF. In DNA form, the CDR3 reads TGTGCCTGGACAGAAACCGGGGAGCTGTTTTTT.